A single sample is the source of the 10 T cell receptor beta chains below, sequenced in a study of tumor and adjacent non-tumor tissue in lung cancer. The template was RNA from unsorted bulk tissue. Three rounds of nested PCR, following a modified ARM-PCR protocol, produced the TCRbeta library. TCRdb re-called the multiplex PCR reads through MiXCR, storing one row per CDR3 protein. The sample lists approximately 130,000 distinct CDR3 sequences; about 66% were seen once. Sequenced sample: lung tumor tissue. The source of these receptors is a man in his thirties or forties with non-small cell lung cancer.

This clonotype was seen only once. A much larger clone lies one base from this, so it may be a read error. The chain links TRBV12-3 or TRBV12-4 to TRBJ2-1; 10 bases fit TRBD2. The CDR3 has 17 residues. DNA of the CDR3: TGTGCCAGCAGTCCCCAAACCGCTAGCGGGAGTCCCTATGACCAGTTCTTC. Translating gives CASSPQTASGSPYDQFF.

Remarks on this clonotype: No conserved phenylalanine or tryptophan is present at the end of the CDR3, so a read error is the likely explanation. The chain uses TRBV11-2 and TRBJ2-2, with a tentative D call TRBD1 (6 bases). The CDR3 runs to 14 residues. The V gene's germline CDR1 is SGHAT and CDR2 FQNNGV. V lost 7 bases and J 3 bases, leaving 12 bases between the germline ends. CDR3 residues: CASTSGTYTGELFS. The CDR3 DNA reads as TGTGCCAGCACCTCCGGGACATACACCGGGGAGCTGTTTTCT.

Notes on this clonotype: As the CDR3 is not closed by the conserved phenylalanine or tryptophan, this likely results from a read error. The V call is TRBV29-1, the J call TRBJ2-1; D might be TRBD2 (6 bases). The CDR3 contains 11 residues. Germline CDR1 and CDR2: SQVTM and ANQGSEA. CDR3 amino acids: CSARLGDEQFI. The CDR3 DNA is TGTAGCGCCCGACTAGGTGATGAGCAGTTCATC.

This clonotype was detected many times. The gene calls are TRBV20-1 and TRBJ1-4, with D possibly being TRBD1 (5 bases). Trimming left V 5 bases short and J 0 bases short, with 16 bases between. CDR3 size: 16 residues. Germline loops: CDR1 DFQATT, CDR2 SNEGSKA (reference sequence). Written as DNA, the CDR3 is TGCAGTGCTCGGGACCCCAGATTTGCAACTAATGAAAAACTGTTTTTT. It translates to CSARDPRFATNEKLFF.

About this clonotype: A much larger clone lies a single base off, so this may be a read error. V and J are TRBV20-1 and TRBJ2-1; TRBD2 is a possible D gene (6 bases). Germline V gene data show CDR1 as DFQATT and CDR2 as SNEGSKA (reference sequence). The CDR3 covers 14 residues. CDR3 DNA sequence: TGCAGTACTAGCTCGGGGCCCTCCTACAATGAGCAGTTCTTC. As protein: CSTSSGPSYNEQFF.

On this clonotype: The CDR3 ends on some other residue instead of the conserved phenylalanine or tryptophan, so this is likely a read error. The limits of the CDR3 on the DNA are not certain, so only TCRdb's listed CDR3 is given. The chain combines TRBV6-5 with TRBJ2-7; TRBD1 was called by the table and not checked on the DNA. Looked up from germline, CDR1 is MNHEY and CDR2 is SVGAGI. The CDR3 is 14 residues long, counting both termini. The CDR3: CASRPRDTSYEEYL.

The count of this clonotype is one. Given a much more abundant clone one base away, this may be a read error. The V gene is TRBV6-1, the J gene TRBJ2-1; D gene unclear. Germline lookup yields CDR1 MNHNS and CDR2 SASEGT. The CDR3 runs to 13 residues. This chain's CDR3 is CASIEAGWDEQFF. In DNA, the CDR3 is TGTGCCAGCATTGAAGCCGGCTGGGATGAGCAGTTCTTC.

This clonotype has a count of ten or more. V gene TRBV4-3 combines with J gene TRBJ2-7; 7 bases are shared with TRBD2. V gave up 2 bases and J gave up 4 bases; unmatched junction bases: 8. Per germline, CDR1 LGHNA and CDR2 YSLEER. The CDR3 has 15 amino acids. The CDR3 sequence is CASSQFSGSGYEQYF. Written as DNA, the CDR3 is TGCGCCAGCAGCCAATTTAGCGGGTCAGGGTACGAGCAGTACTTC.

Concerning this clonotype: A much larger clone lies one base from this, so it may be a read error. Likely a read error: the CDR3 ends without its conserved phenylalanine or tryptophan. This chain uses TRBV29-1 with TRBJ2-7, with a possible D match to TRBD2 (5 bases). Looked up from germline, CDR1 is SQVTM and CDR2 is ANQGSEA. The CDR3 is made up of 13 amino acids. V lost 4 bases to trimming and J lost 3 bases, with 13 bases between them. The DNA of the CDR3 is TGCAGCGTTGTCGGGGTTATATACTACGAGCAGTACTTA. Its translation: CSVVGVIYYEQYL.

This chain links TRBV7-9 with TRBJ2-1; TRBD1 is a possible D gene (5 bases). Germline CDR1 is SEHNR and CDR2 is FQNEAQ (reference sequence). This CDR3 has 17 residues. V gave up 3 bases and J gave up 0 bases, with 15 bases separating them. CDR3 amino acids: CASSFPDSTSSYNEQFF. In DNA, the CDR3 is TGTGCCAGCAGCTTCCCCGACAGCACCAGCTCCTACAATGAGCAGTTCTTC.